This T cell receptor beta chain emerged from a study of spatial heterogeneity in lung cancer. On each TCR cDNA molecule, a unique molecular identifier was present. In TCRdb, the 5' RACE reads were re-called with MiXCR into one record per CDR3 protein. The sample includes about 45,000 distinct CDR3 sequences, roughly an eighth of them seen just once. The CDR3 is made up of 17 amino acids. The germline V gene encodes CDR1 LGHDT and CDR2 YNNKEL (reference sequence). Trimming pared 0 bases from V and 5 bases from J, leaving 16 bases between. The time point: sample taken at primary tumor resection. There were roughly 78 donors, all of them untreated patients with early-stage non-small cell lung cancer. Unsorted samples of tumor, nontumor lung or frozen PBMC had their whole RNA sequenced. This clonotype appeared many times.

The V gene is TRBV3-1, the J gene TRBJ2-2; perhaps TRBD2 as D (6 bases). This receptor was obtained from a male donor with early-stage non-small cell lung cancer. Sequences were derived from PBMCs, sampled at surgery. The CDR3: CASSQDLARRVTGELFF. In DNA, the CDR3 is TGTGCCAGCAGCCAAGATCTGGCAAGGAGGGTGACCGGGGAGCTGTTTTTT.